The 27 T cell receptor beta chains reported below all come from one sample, sequenced in a study of beta chain features in type 1 diabetes. Investigators reverse transcribed all isolated RNA, so they sequenced expressed TCRB transcripts. Here immunoSEQ multiplex PCR was the method, and the copy in TCRdb shows in-frame clones only, minus some. The table has 300,000 to 400,000 clones, roughly 12% seen once. Input material: naive CD4+ T cells from blood. These TCRs come from a young man in good health.

The chain couples TRBV7-8 to TRBJ2-7, with D possibly matching TRBD1 (5 bases). The CDR3 loop spans 15 amino acids. Trimming shortened V by 3 bases and J by 3 bases, and 15 bases separated the two germline ends. Germline-derived CDR1 and CDR2 are SGHVS and FQNEAQ. DNA for the CDR3: TGTGCCAGCAGCTTCTACCGCCCAAGGGGCTACGAGCAGTACTTC. This encodes CASSFYRPRGYEQYF.

This clone appeared a few times. The chain uses TRBV19 and TRBJ1-1; TRBD1 agrees at 8 bases. With V trimmed by 7 bases and J by 6 bases, 7 bases remained unmatched. This CDR3 region has 13 residues. Germline CDR1 LNHDA, CDR2 SQIVND (reference sequence). CDR3 nucleotides: TGTGCCAGTACCTCCCAGGGGGCGGCTGAAGCTTTCTTT. Residues: CASTSQGAAEAFF.

This sequence joins TRBV14 and TRBJ2-3; 9 bases agree with TRBD2. Germline CDR1 is SGHDN and CDR2 is FVKESK. V was clipped by 0 bases and J by 7 bases; unmatched bases: 8. This CDR3 has 16 residues. The CDR3 DNA follows: TGTGCCAGCAGCCAAGATTGGGCTAGCGGGACGTATACGCAGTATTTT. It specifies CASSQDWASGTYTQYF.

The table lists this clone with a few counts. This chain links TRBV11-2 with TRBJ2-1, with a tentative D call TRBD2 (5 bases). The germline gives CDR1 SGHAT, CDR2 FQNNGV. The CDR3 covers 12 residues. V lost 1 base and J lost 16, with 14 bases in between. CDR3 in amino acids: CASSLGSRGVFF. For the CDR3, the DNA is TGTGCCAGCAGCTTAGGGAGTCGGGGAGTATTCTTC.

The chain couples TRBV4-3 to TRBJ2-3, with D perhaps matching TRBD2 (6 bases). CDR1 is LGHNA, CDR2 YSLEER, per germline. The CDR3 contains 16 residues. V was cut by 0 bases and J by 4 bases, with 14 bases left in between. The chain's CDR3 is CASSQEFPGESDTQYF. Written as DNA, the CDR3 is TGCGCCAGCAGCCAAGAATTCCCGGGAGAATCAGATACGCAGTATTTT.

The chain employs TRBV6-5 and TRBJ2-2, with D perhaps matching TRBD2 (5 bases). V lost 6 bases and J 6 bases, leaving 14 bases between the germline ends. This CDR3 is 14 amino acids long. The germline V gene has CDR1 MNHEY and CDR2 SVGAGI. The CDR3 reads CASSRTTRSGELFF. For the CDR3, the DNA is TGTGCCAGCAGCCGTACCACTAGGTCCGGGGAGCTGTTTTTT.

The chain joins TRBV5-1 to TRBJ2-7; D call uncertain. Per the germline V gene, CDR1 is SGHRS and CDR2 is YFSETQ. The ends were cut back, 0 bases at V and 6 bases at J, with 16 bases in the middle. The length of the CDR3 is 15 residues. The CDR3 coding sequence is TGCGCCAGCAGCTTGGGGAGTGGTCGACCTCCCGAGCAGTACTTC. As protein: CASSLGSGRPPEQYF. The full variable domain, in which reference TRBV5-1 and TRBJ2-7 provide the parts outside the CDR3, is KAGVTQTPRYLIKTRGQQVTLSCSPISGHRSVSWYQQTPGQGLQFLFEYFSETQRNKGNFPGRFSGRQFSNSRSEMNVSTLELGDSALYLCASSLGSGRPPEQYFGPGTRLTVT.

This clone was recorded a few times. The chain recombines TRBV9 with TRBJ2-1; 12 bases align to TRBD2. V shed 3 bases and J 0 bases; nucleotides not matched to a gene: 13. The length of the CDR3 is 20 residues. The germline V gene encodes CDR1 SGDLS and CDR2 YYNGEE. This chain's CDR3 is CASSARLTSGGRSSYNEQFF. The CDR3 bases are TGTGCCAGCAGCGCCCGACTGACTAGCGGGGGCCGAAGCTCCTACAATGAGCAGTTCTTC.

The rearrangement uses TRBV28 and TRBJ2-7; 10 nucleotides align to TRBD2. With 5 bases clipped from V and 4 bases from J, the junction kept 11 bases outside the gene matches. In germline, CDR1 is MDHEN, CDR2 SYDVKM. The CDR3 has 16 residues. Here the CDR3 DNA reads TGTGCCAGCAGTCCGGGGGCTAGCGGGAGTCTATACGAGCAGTACTTC. Translated: CASSPGASGSLYEQYF.

This clone has just a few counts. This chain joins TRBV28 and TRBJ2-5, with 7 bases identical to TRBD2. Trimming at V came to 5 bases and at J to 0 bases, leaving 3 bases not matched to a gene. Germline CDR1 reads MDHEN; CDR2 reads SYDVKM. The CDR3 is made up of 14 amino acids. The CDR3 coding sequence is TGTGCCAGCAGTGACGGGGGGTACCAAGAGACCCAGTACTTC. This sequence encodes CASSDGGYQETQYF.

The rearrangement uses TRBV10-3 and TRBJ2-7; possibly TRBD1 for D (6 bases). This CDR3 spans 14 amino acids. Germline CDR1 is ENHRY and CDR2 is SYGVKD. The V end was cut by 0 bases, the J end by 7 bases, with 13 bases between. Written as DNA, the CDR3 is TGTGCCATCAGTGAGTCTTTACAGGGCTGGGAGCAGTACTTC. It encodes CAISESLQGWEQYF.

The J gene is TRBJ2-7, the V gene TRBV7-3; D is possibly TRBD2 (5 bases). This CDR3 is built from 15 residues. CDR1 SGHTA and CDR2 FQGTGA come from the germline V gene. V lost 6 bases, J lost 5 bases, and 20 bases lay in between. In nucleotides, the CDR3 is TGTGCCAGCAGGCGAGAGGGCGGTGCGTCGAACGAGCAGTACTTC. Translated, it gives CASRREGGASNEQYF.

The chain links TRBV11-2 to TRBJ2-3; D gene uncertain. This CDR3 has 11 residues. Germline V gives CDR1 SGHAT, CDR2 FQNNGV. Trimming left V 4 bases short and J 7 bases short, with 6 bases between. The CDR3 sequence is CASSSGNTQYF. The CDR3 region has the DNA TGTGCCAGCAGCTCAGGAAATACGCAGTATTTT.

This sequence joins TRBV28 and TRBJ2-2, with 8 bases fitting TRBD2. Germline loops: CDR1 MDHEN, CDR2 SYDVKM. J was trimmed by 4 bases and V by 3 bases; bases with no gene match: 4. The length of the CDR3 is 15 residues. The CDR3 spells CASSLTGGPTGELFF. In nucleotides, the CDR3 is TGTGCCAGCAGTTTGACGGGAGGGCCCACCGGGGAGCTGTTTTTT. Using reference TRBV28 and TRBJ2-2 for the parts outside the CDR3, the full variable domain is DVKVTQSSRYLVKRTGEKVFLECVQDMDHENMFWYRQDPGLGLRLIYFSYDVKMKEKGDIPEGYSVSREKKERFSLILESASTNQTSMYLCASSLTGGPTGELFFGEGSRLTVL.

This rearrangement joins TRBV5-4 to TRBJ2-3; tentatively, D is TRBD2 (5 bases). V was trimmed by 2 bases and J by 2 bases, leaving 9 bases between them. The CDR3 has 14 amino acids. Germline lookup yields CDR1 SGHNT and CDR2 YYREEE (reference sequence). The CDR3 bases are TGTGCCAGCAGCTTTCGGACTGCCACAGATACGCAGTATTTT. This gives the protein CASSFRTATDTQYF.

There are a few counts of this clone. The V and J genes are TRBV7-2 and TRBJ2-7; D is possibly TRBD2 (6 bases). CDR1 is SGHTA, CDR2 FQGNSA, per germline. The CDR3 totals 16 residues. V was clipped by 1 base and J by 2 bases, with 15 bases between them. The CDR3 nucleotides are TGTGCCAGCAGCTTAGTTGGAGGGGACGCCCCCTACGAGCAGTACTTC. Amino acid sequence: CASSLVGGDAPYEQYF.

V usage is TRBV29-1 and J usage is TRBJ2-7, with TRBD1 identical over 9 bases. CDR3 length: 15 residues. The germline V gene encodes CDR1 SQVTM and CDR2 ANQGSEA. The V segment lost 7 bases and the J segment 9 bases; nucleotides outside the gene matches: 19. The CDR3 coding sequence is TGCAGCGCTCGCTACCGGGACAGGGACATTATTTGGCAGTACTTC. Its translation: CSARYRDRDIIWQYF.

This clone was counted only a few times. J is TRBJ2-1 and V is TRBV5-1, with TRBD2 matching over 10 bases. Germline V gives CDR1 SGHRS, CDR2 YFSETQ. The CDR3 contains 14 residues. The J segment lost 9 bases and the V segment lost 2 bases, leaving 5 bases of the junction unmatched. CDR3 nucleotide sequence: TGCGCCAGCAGCTTCAGCGGGGGGGAGGGTGAGCAGTTCTTC. Translating it yields CASSFSGGEGEQFF.

This clone was recorded a few times. V and J are TRBV25-1 and TRBJ1-5, with D perhaps TRBD1 (6 bases). Germline assignment: CDR1 MGHDK and CDR2 SYGVNS. V was clipped by 3 bases and J by 6 bases, with 9 bases between them. This CDR3 region has 13 residues. The CDR3 DNA follows: TGTGCCAGCAGTGATACAGGGACTCAGCCCCAGCATTTT. Translation gives CASSDTGTQPQHF.

This clone was counted between two and nine times. This sequence joins TRBV7-3 and TRBJ1-3; TRBD1 is a possible D gene (5 bases). Per the germline V gene, CDR1 is SGHTA and CDR2 is FQGTGA. Between the trimmed V and J ends, which lost 3 bases and 2 bases, there was a span of 8 bases. The CDR3 loop spans 14 amino acids. The CDR3 sequence is CASSFGTPGNTIYF. In DNA, the CDR3 is TGTGCCAGCAGCTTCGGGACTCCTGGAAACACCATATATTTT.

This clone was counted a few times. The chain links TRBV11-2 to TRBJ1-1; unclear D gene. V lost 0 bases, J lost 8 bases, and 13 bases lay in between. CDR3 length equals 14 residues. Germline V gene sequence: CDR1 SGHAT, CDR2 FQNNGV. The CDR3 nucleotides read TGTGCCAGCAGCTTAGAATTCCTCCGGGAAGAAGCTTTCTTT. Residues: CASSLEFLREEAFF.

The chain links TRBV7-9 to TRBJ1-1; D remains ambiguous. V lost 5 bases, J lost 5 bases, and 9 bases lay in between. This CDR3 contains 12 residues. Germline V lookup: CDR1 SEHNR, CDR2 FQNEAQ (reference sequence). The CDR3 region is CASSPQVTEAFF. CDR3 DNA sequence: TGTGCCAGCAGCCCCCAGGTTACTGAAGCTTTCTTT. The full variable domain, with the rest looked up from reference TRBV7-9 and TRBJ1-1, is DTGVSQNPRHKITKRGQNVTFRCDPISEHNRLYWYRQTLGQGPEFLTYFQNEAQLEKSRLLSDRFSAERPKGSFSTLEIQRTEQGDSAMYLCASSPQVTEAFFGQGTRLTVV.

This chain uses TRBV9 with TRBJ2-7; perhaps TRBD1 as D (6 bases). Trimming shortened V by 0 bases and J by 5 bases, and 12 bases separated the two germline ends. This CDR3 spans 14 amino acids. CDR1 is SGDLS and CDR2 is YYNGEE in the germline V gene. CDR3 DNA: TGTGCCAGCAGCGTAGACAGGGAAAAGAACGAGCAGTACTTC. Translation gives CASSVDREKNEQYF.

This clone was seen only a few times. J is TRBJ2-3 and V is TRBV25-1; tentatively, D is TRBD2 (5 bases). The CDR3 sequence is 14 residues long. Germline CDR1 reads MGHDK; CDR2 reads SYGVNS. Trimming left V 4 bases short and J 0 bases short, with 8 bases between. The CDR3 bases are TGTGCCAGCAGTGTAGGCGGGAGCACAGATACGCAGTATTTT. This sequence encodes CASSVGGSTDTQYF.

This sequence joins TRBV30 and TRBJ1-3, with D perhaps TRBD1 (6 bases). Germline CDR1 is GTSNPN and CDR2 is SVGIG (reference sequence). The CDR3 runs to 14 residues. Trimming removed 0 bases from V and 4 bases from J, with 10 bases in between. The CDR3 nucleotides are TGTGCCTGGAGTGTAGGGGGTCCAGGAAACACCATATATTTT. Translated, it gives CAWSVGGPGNTIYF.

Here the CDR3 reads CASSPGTSGSGEQYF. CDR3 nucleotide sequence: TGCGCCAGCAGCCCCGGGACTAGCGGGAGCGGAGAGCAGTACTTC. The chain combines TRBV4-3 with TRBJ2-7; 14 positions match TRBD2. Germline trimming cut 4 bases from V and 7 bases from J; bases unmatched to any gene: 6. The CDR3 runs to 15 residues. Looked up from germline, CDR1 is LGHNA and CDR2 is YSLEER.

This clone was detected a few times. The chain links TRBV5-4 to TRBJ2-2; maybe TRBD2 (6 bases). Between the trimmed V and J ends, which lost 5 bases and 5 bases, there was a span of 19 bases. The CDR3 has 16 residues. CDR1 SGHNT and CDR2 YYREEE come from the germline V gene (reference sequence). CDR3 DNA sequence: TGTGCCAGCAGTCGAATGGAGGGCCTGCGGACCGGGGAGCTGTTTTTT. Its protein is CASSRMEGLRTGELFF.